A single T cell receptor beta chain is shown here with its context. TCRdb keeps only in-frame clones here, not all; method: immunoSEQ multiplex PCR. The sample yields 130,000 to 150,000 clones, roughly 89% seen once. Second doses that came at about 4 or about 12 weeks were put together. The data were taken from a study of T cell responses to AZD1222 COVID-19 vaccine. This CDR3 is built from 12 residues. V lost 5 bases and J lost 4, with 10 bases in between. Germline V gene sequence: CDR1 SQVTM, CDR2 ANQGSEA. This sample comprised peripheral blood, obtained 28 days after the second AZD1222 dose. The receptor comes from an adult who received the AZD1222 COVID-19 vaccine. V is TRBV29-1 and J is TRBJ2-3, with D unclear. For the CDR3, the DNA is TGCAGCGTTCAAGGGTATTCAGATACGCAGTATTTT. This gives the protein CSVQGYSDTQYF.